This T cell receptor beta chain was recorded in a study of blood T cells in healthy people across ages. Trimming pared 7 bases from V and 4 bases from J, leaving 17 bases between. The germline CDR1 and CDR2 sequences are DFQATT and SNEGSKA (reference sequence). The CDR3 contains 14 residues. With a J-beta primer mix and a sample-barcoded 5' primer, a second PCR ran about 7 to 12 cycles. Each sample yielded at least 2.5 million CDR3-containing paired-end reads. TCRdb independently ran MiXCR on the 5' RACE reads; one entry per CDR3 protein. The table lists fewer than 2,000,000 distinct CDR3 sequences, roughly 30% of them singletons, with 11% in the top ten. Only a few counts were recorded for this clonotype. Drawing of peripheral blood yielded 7.5 to 10 milliliters from each donor.

The sequenced sample consisted of blood. The chain uses TRBV20-1 and TRBJ1-5; D perhaps matches TRBD1 (6 bases). The sequence was obtained from a woman in her thirties in good health. The CDR3 region is CSVKMTGVNQPQHF. The CDR3 coding sequence is TGCAGTGTAAAAATGACAGGCGTTAATCAGCCCCAGCATTTT.